The 24 T cell receptor beta chains given below trace back to one sample, sequenced in a study of cytomegalovirus exposure and HLA in healthy donors. Clones were read by immunoSEQ multiplex PCR, and TCRdb kept only the in-frame ones, dropping some. Of about 360,000 clones listed, 75% to 90% are singletons. The sequenced sample was PBMCs. All receptors come from a woman aged 18-29 years in good health and CMV-seronegative.

This clone showed up many times. The gene calls are TRBV6-4 and TRBJ2-1, with TRBD1 matching over 9 bases. Germline CDR1 reads MRHNA; CDR2 reads SNTAGT. V shed 0 bases and J 6 bases; nucleotides not matched to a gene: 0. This CDR3 region has 14 residues. CDR3 coding DNA: TGTGCCAGCAGTGACTCGACAGGGGGCAATGAGCAGTTCTTC. Its protein product is CASSDSTGGNEQFF.

This sequence joins TRBV6-1 and TRBJ2-7, with 10 bases matching TRBD2. Per the germline V gene, CDR1 is MNHNS and CDR2 is SASEGT. This CDR3 region has 15 residues. V was pared by 4 bases and J by 5 bases, with 8 bases of the junction left unmatched. For the CDR3, the DNA is TGTGCCAGCAGTGTTTCTAGCGGGGGATCCGACGAGCAGTACTTC. The encoded protein is CASSVSSGGSDEQYF.

CDR3 DNA: TGTGCCAGCACCCTCAGCGGGTCTCTCTACGAGCAGTACTTC. Protein sequence: CASTLSGSLYEQYF. The J gene is TRBJ2-7, the V gene TRBV5-5, with D maybe TRBD2 (6 bases). Trimming removed 6 bases from V and 3 bases from J, with 16 bases in between. The germline V gene encodes CDR1 SGHKS and CDR2 YYEKEE (reference sequence). This CDR3 is built from 14 residues.

CDR3 residues: CASSRDQETQYF. CDR3 bases: TGTGCCAGCAGCAGGGACCAAGAGACCCAGTACTTC. The chain combines TRBV6-5 with TRBJ2-5; maybe TRBD1 (5 bases). CDR3 length equals 12 residues. Trimming shortened V by 6 bases and J by 0 bases, and 5 bases separated the two germline ends. The germline V gene has CDR1 MNHEY and CDR2 SVGAGI.

The V gene is TRBV18, the J gene TRBJ2-7, with 10 bases fitting TRBD1. Trimming at V came to 6 bases and at J to 5 bases, leaving 7 bases not matched to a gene. This CDR3 is built from 14 residues. The germline CDR1 and CDR2 sequences are KGHSH and LQKENI. This chain's CDR3 is CASSLGQGQDEQYF. The CDR3 DNA is TGTGCCAGCTCTCTGGGACAGGGGCAAGACGAGCAGTACTTC. The whole variable domain, remainder taken from reference TRBV18 and TRBJ2-7, is NAGVMQNPRHLVRRRGQEARLRCSPMKGHSHVYWYRQLPEEGLKFMVYLQKENIIDESGMPKERFSAEFPKEGPSILRIQQVVRGDSAAYFCASSLGQGQDEQYFGPGTRLTVT.

This chain connects TRBV15 to TRBJ1-5; the D is unclear. The CDR3 is 14 residues long. Germline CDR1 and CDR2: LNHNV and YYDKDF (reference sequence). Trimming cost V 1 base and J 6 bases, with 10 bases left between them. The CDR3 nucleotides are TGTGCCACCAGCAGAGTTGAGGGCGCTCAGCCCCAGCATTTT. Protein product: CATSRVEGAQPQHF.

Concerning this clone itself: Other DNA sequences of this sample code for an identical CDR3. DNA for the CDR3: TGCAGTGCCCCGGGGTACAATGAGCAGTTCTTC. Protein sequence: CSAPGYNEQFF. This chain links TRBV20-1 with TRBJ2-1; weak D call: TRBD2 (5 bases). Germline loops: CDR1 DFQATT, CDR2 SNEGSKA (reference sequence). V lost 6 bases to trimming and J lost 4 bases, with 7 bases between them. The CDR3 length is 11 residues.

This clone was seen a handful of times. The chain recombines TRBV29-1 with TRBJ2-7, with a possible D match to TRBD2 (5 bases). V gave up 7 bases and J gave up 6 bases, with 13 bases separating them. The CDR3 extends over 11 amino acids. Looked up from germline, CDR1 is SQVTM and CDR2 is ANQGSEA. CDR3 DNA: TGCAGCGCAACCCTAGCTGCCGAGCAGTACTTC. This sequence encodes CSATLAAEQYF.

This chain uses TRBV2 with TRBJ2-5; 10 nucleotides line up with TRBD2. CDR1 is SNHLY, CDR2 FYNNEI, per germline. J was trimmed by 1 base and V by 7 bases; bases with no gene match: 6. The CDR3 contains 15 residues. The CDR3 sequence is CASTFSGGTQETQYF. The CDR3 nucleotides are TGTGCCAGCACTTTTAGCGGGGGGACCCAAGAGACCCAGTACTTC.

V and J are TRBV6-1 and TRBJ1-4; D is unclear. From germline, CDR1 is MNHNS and CDR2 SASEGT. This CDR3 has 15 residues. V was clipped by 7 bases and J by 0 bases, with 12 bases between them. The CDR3 region is CASTSSGATNEKLFF. As DNA, the CDR3 is TGTGCCAGCACCTCTTCAGGTGCAACTAATGAAAAACTGTTTTTT.

The chain combines TRBV28 with TRBJ2-1; 14 bases are shared with TRBD2. The germline gives CDR1 MDHEN, CDR2 SYDVKM. The length of the CDR3 is 17 residues. Trimming cost V 10 bases and J 0 bases; bases outside gene matches: 8. In DNA, the CDR3 is TGTGCCACTGCCGGGACTAGCGGGAGACCCTCCTACAATGAGCAGTTCTTC. Protein sequence: CATAGTSGRPSYNEQFF.

The chain uses TRBV27 and TRBJ2-5; TRBD1 matches 8 bases. CDR1 is MNHEY and CDR2 is SMNVEV in the germline V gene (reference sequence). The CDR3 length is 14 residues. The V and J ends lost 4 bases and 3 bases, in that order; junction bases with no gene match: 4. The CDR3 is CASSSGQGEETQYF. As DNA, the CDR3 is TGTGCCAGCAGTTCCGGACAGGGAGAAGAGACCCAGTACTTC.

This clone showed up just a few times. This sequence joins TRBV11-2 and TRBJ1-2, with TRBD1 as a possible D gene (6 bases). Trimming left V 5 bases short and J 5 bases short, with 9 bases between. Germline V gives CDR1 SGHAT, CDR2 FQNNGV. CDR3 size: 12 residues. In DNA form, the CDR3 reads TGTGCCAGCAGCGCAACAGGGTATGGCTACACCTTC. This gives the protein CASSATGYGYTF.

The chain recombines TRBV25-1 with TRBJ1-2, with TRBD1 as a possible D gene (6 bases). CDR1 is MGHDK and CDR2 is SYGVNS in the germline V gene. The CDR3 is 15 residues long. V was shortened by 5 bases and J by 7 bases, with 20 bases between the two germline ends. The CDR3 sequence: CASSQQRDIPGGYTF. The CDR3 DNA reads as TGTGCCAGCAGTCAACAGAGGGACATCCCAGGTGGCTACACCTTC.

This clone was observed a handful of times. The chain is built from TRBV29-1 and TRBJ1-5; D is uncertain. This CDR3 region has 13 residues. The germline V and J ends were trimmed by 6 bases and 7 bases, with 16 bases remaining between them. Per germline, CDR1 SQVTM and CDR2 ANQGSEA. The DNA for the CDR3 is TGCAGCGTCTCGGGTTCTCCGGGACAGCCCCAGCATTTT. Translation: CSVSGSPGQPQHF.

The rearrangement joins TRBV19 to TRBJ2-7; 9 nucleotides match TRBD1. The CDR3 runs 14 residues. V trimming: 9 bases; J trimming: 6 bases; junction bases outside the gene matches: 12. Germline V lookup: CDR1 LNHDA, CDR2 SQIVND (reference sequence). The CDR3 is CASGIQGAGSEQYF. In nucleotides, the CDR3 is TGTGCCAGCGGAATACAGGGGGCTGGTAGCGAGCAGTACTTC.

The J gene is TRBJ2-7, the V gene TRBV2; tentatively, D is TRBD1 (5 bases). Germline V lookup: CDR1 SNHLY, CDR2 FYNNEI. V was cut by 6 bases and J by 0 bases, with 15 bases left in between. The CDR3 loop spans 15 amino acids. In DNA, the CDR3 is TGTGCCAGCAGCCCGACAGTGGTGGGCTCCTACGAGCAGTACTTC. It yields the protein CASSPTVVGSYEQYF. The full variable domain, completed using reference TRBV2 and TRBJ2-7, is EPEVTQTPSHQVTQMGQEVILRCVPISNHLYFYWYRQILGQKVEFLVSFYNNEISEKSEIFDDQFSVERPDGSNFTLKIRSTKLEDSAMYFCASSPTVVGSYEQYFGPGTRLTVT.

DNA for the CDR3: TGTGCCAGCAGCTTAGCTCGGGAGACCCAGTACTTC. This encodes CASSLARETQYF. This chain uses TRBV11-2 with TRBJ2-5, with unresolved D. The V gene's germline CDR1 is SGHAT and CDR2 FQNNGV. Trimming stripped 1 base from V and 5 bases from J, with 5 bases between. This CDR3 contains 12 residues.

J is TRBJ1-3 and V is TRBV9; the match to TRBD1 covers 10 bases. Germline V lookup: CDR1 SGDLS, CDR2 YYNGEE. CDR3 length equals 15 residues. Germline trimming cut 3 bases from V and 7 bases from J; bases unmatched to any gene: 7. The DNA of the CDR3 is TGTGCCAGCAGCGCGGTCGCGGGACAGGGGAACACCATATATTTT. Residues: CASSAVAGQGNTIYF.

The rearrangement links TRBV30 to TRBJ1-5, with no clear D. The CDR3 sequence is 14 residues long. Germline V gene sequence: CDR1 GTSNPN, CDR2 SVGIG (reference sequence). V dropped 2 bases and J dropped 5 bases, with 13 bases sitting between them. In DNA form, the CDR3 reads TGTGCCTGGAGTACCGGTGGGGAGCATCAGCCCCAGCATTTT. Translating gives CAWSTGGEHQPQHF. The variable domain in full, with the rest retrieved from reference TRBV30 and TRBJ1-5, is SQTIHQWPATLVQPVGSPLSLECTVEGTSNPNLYWYRQAAGRGLQLLFYSVGIGQISSEVPQNLSASRPQDRQFILSSKKLLLSDSGFYLCAWSTGGEHQPQHFGDGTRLSIL.

V gene TRBV28 combines with J gene TRBJ2-7; TRBD1 is a possible D gene (6 bases). The CDR3 runs to 16 residues. The V end was cut by 4 bases, the J end by 0 bases, with 16 bases between. Germline-derived CDR1 and CDR2 are MDHEN and SYDVKM. CDR3 amino acids: CASSSSLDRNSYEQYF. The CDR3 region has the DNA TGTGCCAGCAGTTCCTCTTTGGACAGAAACTCCTACGAGCAGTACTTC.

The chain recombines TRBV15 with TRBJ2-1; tentative D call: TRBD1 (5 bases). This CDR3 has 13 amino acids. CDR1 is LNHNV, CDR2 YYDKDF, per germline (reference sequence). V lost 3 bases, J lost 4 bases, and 7 bases lay in between. The CDR3 region has the DNA TGTGCCACCAGCAGGGACACTTACAATGAGCAGTTCTTC. Its translation is CATSRDTYNEQFF.

The chain recombines TRBV27 with TRBJ1-2; the match to TRBD1 covers 9 bases. Germline trimming cut 6 bases from V and 0 bases from J; bases unmatched to any gene: 5. From germline, CDR1 is MNHEY and CDR2 SMNVEV (reference sequence). The CDR3 has 15 residues. In DNA, the CDR3 is TGTGCCAGCAGCCGAGGGACAGGGACTAACTATGGCTACACCTTC. Amino acid sequence: CASSRGTGTNYGYTF.

This chain links TRBV19 with TRBJ2-7, with a weak D call TRBD2 (6 bases). The CDR3 extends over 13 amino acids. Germline V gene lookup returns CDR1 LNHDA and CDR2 SQIVND (reference sequence). The germline V and J ends were trimmed by 7 bases and 5 bases, with 15 bases remaining between them. Written as DNA, the CDR3 is TGTGCCAGTATCGGGACTGGGGATGACGAGCAGTACTTC. Translating it yields CASIGTGDDEQYF. The full variable domain, in which reference TRBV19 and TRBJ2-7 provide the parts outside the CDR3, is DGGITQSPKYLFRKEGQNVTLSCEQNLNHDAMYWYRQDPGQGLRLIYYSQIVNDFQKGDIAEGYSVSREKKESFPLTVTSAQKNPTAFYLCASIGTGDDEQYFGPGTRLTVT.